These T cell receptor beta chains were read from a single sample in a study of identifying expanded T cells in peripheral blood. Assay: immunoSEQ multiplex PCR; the TCRdb copy retains only in-frame clones and omits some. Of about 94,000 clones listed, roughly 87% are singletons. The sample taken for sequencing was blood. Receptors were obtained from a person aged 18 to 75 in good health. Both conserved end residues are part of each CDR3. Fields, in order: V gene, J gene, CDR3 protein.

>TRBV6-1|TRBJ1-1
CASSLQGNTEAFF
>TRBV6-5|TRBJ1-2
CASSPGGLANYGYTF
>TRBV4-2|TRBJ2-7
CASSPALGSWYEQYF
>TRBV5-4|TRBJ1-1
CASSLRIQDANTEAFF
>TRBV11-2|TRBJ2-2
CASSLDYVSQERGELFF
>TRBV12-1|TRBJ1-5
CASSFAGVQPQHF
>TRBV14|TRBJ2-7
CASSQLTYEQYF
>TRBV5-5|TRBJ2-5
CASGTSGRAETQYF
>TRBV19|TRBJ2-3
CASNVASTDTQYF
>TRBV15|TRBJ2-2
CATSFRGAGELFF
>TRBV12-5|TRBJ1-2
CASSWGGGDGYTF
>TRBV5-1|TRBJ1-1
CASSLDKLGSAFF
>TRBV4-3|TRBJ1-5
CASSQGTASYQPQHF
>TRBV7-9|TRBJ1-2
CASSYGQFLDYGYTF
>TRBV4-1|TRBJ2-5
CASSQATSGRYQETQYF
>TRBV2|TRBJ1-1
CASLSHTEAFF
>TRBV6-1|TRBJ1-1
CASRDPGQPNTEAFF
>TRBV6-5|TRBJ2-7
CASSSWTSGSYEQYF
>TRBV25-1|TRBJ2-1
CASSDLGQGSYNEQFF
>TRBV6-6|TRBJ1-2
CASKYPGQYYGYTF
>TRBV30|TRBJ1-4
CAWSDGVADEKLFF
>TRBV6-1|TRBJ1-5
CASMDHLGSNQPQHF
>TRBV27|TRBJ1-2
CASSLLGTLEGGYTF
>TRBV11-2|TRBJ2-5
CASSLAYIGTAGETQYF
>TRBV7-2|TRBJ2-6
CASSDRISGANVLTF
>TRBV11-3|TRBJ2-3
CASSTRGGGTADTQYF
>TRBV28|TRBJ1-5
CASSFRQGARQPQHF
>TRBV7-2|TRBJ2-1
CASSPRVGEQFF
>TRBV7-3|TRBJ2-1
CASSSGSLGEQFF
>TRBV19|TRBJ1-5
CASSIEAQQPQHF
>TRBV29-1|TRBJ1-2
CSVPTQTNYGYTF